One T cell receptor (beta chain) is described in this entry. Its antigen is as yet unknown. TCRdb ran MiXCR on the 5' RACE reads and lists one entry per CDR3 protein. The profile shows about 360,000 distinct CDR3 sequences, 20% of them singletons. The entry originates in a study of CD8 T cells in ankylosing spondylitis. General observations from the study: The study looked at matched synovial fluid samples from ankylosing spondylitis patients. Disease-linked clones were reported to be significantly enriched there. In synovial fluid and blood from reactive arthritis, some motif variants were previously reported.

The source is a male donor with ankylosing spondylitis or in good health (not recorded which). Sequencing was done on a sample of blood, either unsorted or a sorted T cell fraction (not recorded which).

CDR3 residues: CASSYRVDNEQFF. The DNA of the CDR3 is TGTGCCAGCAGCTACAGAGTCGACAATGAGCAGTTCTTC. This chain joins TRBV7-9 and TRBJ2-1; D not resolved. The V gene lost 4 bases and the J gene lost 5 bases, with 9 bases spanning the gap. The CDR3 covers 13 residues. The germline V gene encodes CDR1 SEHNR and CDR2 FQNEAQ (reference sequence).